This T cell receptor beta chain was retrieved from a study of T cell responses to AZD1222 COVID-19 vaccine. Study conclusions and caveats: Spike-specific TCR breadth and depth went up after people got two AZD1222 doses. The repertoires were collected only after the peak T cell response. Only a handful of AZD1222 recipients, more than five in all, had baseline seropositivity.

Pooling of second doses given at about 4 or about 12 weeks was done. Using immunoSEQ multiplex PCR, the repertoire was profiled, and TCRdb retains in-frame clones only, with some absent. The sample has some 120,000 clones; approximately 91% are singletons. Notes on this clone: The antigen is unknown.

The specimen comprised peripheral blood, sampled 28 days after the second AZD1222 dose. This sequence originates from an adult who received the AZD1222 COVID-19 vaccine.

This CDR3 reads CASSSMVANYGYTF. CDR3 sequence (DNA): TGTGCCAGCAGTTCCATGGTAGCTAACTATGGCTACACCTTC. The J gene is TRBJ1-2, the V gene TRBV6-5; D not resolved. In germline, CDR1 is MNHEY, CDR2 SVGAGI. This CDR3 region has 14 residues. Trimming took off 4 bases at V and 0 bases at J, with 9 bases between the two ends.